The following is a T cell receptor (beta chain) sequence with its context. The antigen is undetermined. Sequencing used immunoSEQ multiplex PCR; TCRdb keeps in-frame clones, though not all of them. In total, the table holds over 140,000 clones. The source of the sample is a study of T cell responses to AZD1222 COVID-19 vaccine. Study results and caveats: At 160-218 and 743-854, vaccine-associated CD4 TCRs were dominant, and they spanned spike. Donors in the cohort were predominantly white British and more often female, and clonal diversity was possibly underestimated. Targeting of unmutated variant regions was reportedly seen in nearly half of spike-specific TCRs. Repertoires were obtained solely post-peak T cell response.

The CDR3 spans 14 residues. Germline V gives CDR1 MRHNA, CDR2 SNTAGT. V was shortened by 0 bases and J by 4 bases, with 8 bases between the two germline ends. The sample consisted of peripheral blood. The clonotype comes from an adult in good health. J is TRBJ2-3 and V is TRBV6-4; TRBD1 is a possible D gene (5 bases). The CDR3 sequence: CASSDSGAPDTQYF. CDR3 nucleotide sequence: TGTGCCAGCAGTGACTCAGGGGCCCCAGATACGCAGTATTTT.